This entry features one T cell receptor beta chain sequence. Its specificity is unknown. This CDR3 is built from 16 residues. V lost 4 bases and J lost 4; bases outside the gene matches: 10. Germline assignment: CDR1 LGHNA and CDR2 YNFKEQ. This sample's RNA came from whole unsorted tissue. Distant lung tissue was collected more than 3 cm away from the tumor edge. The library came from three nested PCR rounds adapted from ARM-PCR protocols. TCRdb used MiXCR to reprocess the multiplex PCR reads, holding one entry per CDR3 protein. The sample records around 100,000 distinct CDR3 sequences, more than 55% being singletons. This entry comes from a study of tumor and adjacent non-tumor tissue in lung cancer. Study background: About 4.17 million productive TCRbeta reads were obtained per sample on average. Study findings and constraints: Tumor repertoires had a smaller top 100 clone share than normal lung. Significantly higher TCR diversity was found in tumor than normal lung.

The specimen was distant non-tumor lung tissue. This chain joins TRBV4-2 and TRBJ2-1; the match to TRBD2 covers 7 bases. The source is a man aged 25 to 45 with non-small cell lung cancer. DNA of the CDR3: TGTGCCAGCAGCCGCCTAGCGGATGAGGGATACAATGAGCAGTTCTTC. This sequence encodes CASSRLADEGYNEQFF.